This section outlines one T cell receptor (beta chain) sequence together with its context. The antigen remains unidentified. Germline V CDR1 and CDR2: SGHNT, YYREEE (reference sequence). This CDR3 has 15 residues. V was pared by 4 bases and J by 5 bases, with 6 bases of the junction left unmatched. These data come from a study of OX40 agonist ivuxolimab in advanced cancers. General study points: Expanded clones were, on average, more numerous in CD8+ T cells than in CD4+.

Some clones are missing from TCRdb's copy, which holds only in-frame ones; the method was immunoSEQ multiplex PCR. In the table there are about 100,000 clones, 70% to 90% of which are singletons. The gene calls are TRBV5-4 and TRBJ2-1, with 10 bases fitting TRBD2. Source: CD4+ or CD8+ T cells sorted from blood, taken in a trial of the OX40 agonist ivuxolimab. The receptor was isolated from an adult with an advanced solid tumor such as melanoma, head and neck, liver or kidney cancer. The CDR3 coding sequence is TGTGCCAGCAGCCCTCCCGGGACTAGCGACAATGAGCAGTTCTTC. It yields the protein CASSPPGTSDNEQFF.